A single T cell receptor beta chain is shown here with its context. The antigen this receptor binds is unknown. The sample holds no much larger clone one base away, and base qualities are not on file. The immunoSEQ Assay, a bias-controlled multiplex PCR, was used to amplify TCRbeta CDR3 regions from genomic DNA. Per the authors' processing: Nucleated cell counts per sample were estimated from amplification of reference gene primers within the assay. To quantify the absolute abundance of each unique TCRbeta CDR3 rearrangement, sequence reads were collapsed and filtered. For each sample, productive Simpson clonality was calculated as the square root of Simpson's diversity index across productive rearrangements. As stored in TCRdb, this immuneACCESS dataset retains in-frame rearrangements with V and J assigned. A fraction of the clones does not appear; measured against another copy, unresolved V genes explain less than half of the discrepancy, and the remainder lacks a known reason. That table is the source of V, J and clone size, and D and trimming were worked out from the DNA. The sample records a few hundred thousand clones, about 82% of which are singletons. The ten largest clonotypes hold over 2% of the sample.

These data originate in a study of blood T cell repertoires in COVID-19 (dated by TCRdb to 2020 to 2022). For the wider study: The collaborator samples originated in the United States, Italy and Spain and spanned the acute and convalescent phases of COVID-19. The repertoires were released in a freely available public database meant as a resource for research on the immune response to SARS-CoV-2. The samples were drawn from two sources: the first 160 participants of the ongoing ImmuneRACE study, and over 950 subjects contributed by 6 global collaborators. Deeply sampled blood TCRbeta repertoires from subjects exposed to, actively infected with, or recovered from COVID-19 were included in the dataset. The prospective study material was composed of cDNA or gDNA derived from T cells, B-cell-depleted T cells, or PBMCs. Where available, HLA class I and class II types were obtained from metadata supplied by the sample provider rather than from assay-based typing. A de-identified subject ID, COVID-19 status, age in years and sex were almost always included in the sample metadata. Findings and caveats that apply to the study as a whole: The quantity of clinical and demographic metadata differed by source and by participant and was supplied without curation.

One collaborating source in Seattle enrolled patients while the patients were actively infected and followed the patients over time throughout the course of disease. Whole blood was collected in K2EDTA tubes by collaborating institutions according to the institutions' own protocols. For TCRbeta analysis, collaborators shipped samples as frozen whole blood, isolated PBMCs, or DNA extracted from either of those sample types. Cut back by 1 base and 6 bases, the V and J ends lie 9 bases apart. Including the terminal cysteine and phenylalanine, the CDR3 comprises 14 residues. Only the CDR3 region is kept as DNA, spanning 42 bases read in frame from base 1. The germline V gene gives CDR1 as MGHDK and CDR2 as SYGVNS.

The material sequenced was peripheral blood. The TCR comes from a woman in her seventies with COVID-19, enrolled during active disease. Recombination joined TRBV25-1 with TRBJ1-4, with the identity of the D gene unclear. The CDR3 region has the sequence CASSEWPGDEKLFF. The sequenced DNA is TGTGCCAGCAGTGAATGGCCCGGGGATGAAAAACTGTTTTTT.